This T cell receptor (beta chain) was obtained from a study of CD8 T cells in Susac syndrome (dated by TCRdb to 2018 to 2020). At the level of the whole study: Among the Susac syndrome patients who were sequenced, clinically active disease was present in about six and clinical remission was observed in under ten. At blood withdrawal, Susac syndrome patients were either therapy-naive, taking corticosteroids (in some cases with IVIg as well), or taking IVIg alone. Whether CD8+ T cell activation and differentiation in Susac syndrome was antigen driven was tested using repertoire sequencing.

On this clonotype: The target of this receptor is not known. Per-base qualities were not stored, and no clone one base away is much larger.

V and J are truncated by 4 bases and 0 bases respectively, leaving an intervening sequence of 24 bases. The CDR3 numbers 19 residues from cysteine through phenylalanine. The read is trimmed to its CDR3 DNA, 57 bases read in frame from base 1. Per the germline V gene, MNHNS is the CDR1 and SASEGT is the CDR2. The paper's findings and limits, for the study overall: The CD4+ T cell repertoire of patients with Susac syndrome showed no detectable clonal expansion. The TCR sequencing and HLA analysis was acknowledged to have included a relatively small number of individuals.

RNA was extracted using the RNeasy kit, and about 0.5 to 1 microgram was reverse transcribed with random hexamers. TCR beta CDR3 regions were amplified with the immunoSEQ multiplex PCR assay covering 54 Vbeta and 13 Jbeta segments. PCR amplification bias was corrected by using a synthetic template baseline for primer optimization and computational correction. Concerning the study's data processing: Reads were annotated to V, D and J genes according to IMGT and were analyzed with immunoSEQ Analyzer, with only productive sequences retained. Clonality was calculated as one minus the Shannon entropy normalized by log2 of the number of productive unique sequences. For each patient and control, public and private clones were evaluated among the 100 most prevalent clones. Clones were defined as Susac-specific when absent from the healthy and MS cohorts, from about a thousand published viral clones and from other ImmuneACCESS disease sequences. The public reads were reanalyzed by TCRdb: fastp trimming at Q25, MiXCR alignment, in-frame beta chains only. For every CDR3 protein sequence, its rows merge into one entry that carries the most common genes and DNA. TCRdb's processing, not the authors', yielded these V and J calls. Present in this sample are approximately 150,000 distinct CDR3 sequences, around 95% of which were seen just once. 0.065% to 0.095% of the sample is in the top ten clones.

Peripheral blood CD8+ and CD4+ T cells from healthy donors, Susac syndrome patients and multiple sclerosis patients were profiled using high-throughput TCR beta sequencing. The Susac syndrome patients fulfilled recently defined diagnostic criteria for either definite or probable disease. Bulk CD8+ and CD4+ T cells were purified by magnetic negative isolation, while CD8+ TEMRA cells were enriched using FACS. Blood was collected in EDTA tubes and processed within 24 hours, with PBMCs isolated through density gradient centrifugation. PBMCs intended for TCR sequencing were cryopreserved in liquid nitrogen and thawed later in a water bath at 37 degrees C. The sorted or isolated CD4+, CD8+ and CD8+ TEMRA cells reached a purity of at least 90%.

The TCR was taken from a human donor with Susac syndrome. Sequencing was carried out using CD4+ T cells from PBMCs. The chain was built from TRBV6-1 and TRBJ1-1, with no D gene named confidently. In nucleotide form, the sequence is TGTGCCAGCAGTGGGAGGCGCTTAGGTGTGGTTCGCATGAACACTGAAGCTTTCTTT. The translation is CASSGRRLGVVRMNTEAFF.